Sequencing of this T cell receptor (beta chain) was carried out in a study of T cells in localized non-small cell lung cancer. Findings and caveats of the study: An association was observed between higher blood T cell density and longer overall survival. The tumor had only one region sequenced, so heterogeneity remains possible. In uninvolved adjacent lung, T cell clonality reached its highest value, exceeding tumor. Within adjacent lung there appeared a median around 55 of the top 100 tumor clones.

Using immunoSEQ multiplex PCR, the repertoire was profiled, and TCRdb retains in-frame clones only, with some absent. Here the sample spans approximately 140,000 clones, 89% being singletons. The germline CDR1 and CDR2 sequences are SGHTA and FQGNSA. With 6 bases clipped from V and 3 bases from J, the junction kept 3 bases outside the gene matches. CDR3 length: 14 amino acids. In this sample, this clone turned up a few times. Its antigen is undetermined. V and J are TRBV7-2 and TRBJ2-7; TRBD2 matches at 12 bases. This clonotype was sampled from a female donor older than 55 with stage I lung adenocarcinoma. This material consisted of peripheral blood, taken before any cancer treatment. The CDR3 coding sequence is TGTGCCAGCAGGGGACTAGCGGGTTTCTACGAGCAGTACTTC. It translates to CASRGLAGFYEQYF.